The 6 T cell receptor beta chains reported below all come from one sample, sequenced in a study of T cells in Graves' hyperthyroidism and ophthalmopathy. Researchers amplified the TCR beta CDR3 regions from RNA transcripts. A first-round RT-PCR of the TCR CDR3 used the HTBI primer set. TCRdb re-derived calls from the multiplex PCR reads in MiXCR, one entry per CDR3 protein. The sample lists roughly 380,000 distinct CDR3 sequences; roughly 13% were seen once. Sequencing input: blood. The receptors were sampled from a woman in her sixties with Graves' hyperthyroidism.

Many counts were recorded for this clonotype. The chain is built from TRBV2 and TRBJ2-7, with 13 bases matching TRBD2. This CDR3 has 16 residues. The J segment lost 7 bases and the V segment lost 4 bases, leaving 10 bases of the junction unmatched. Looked up from germline, CDR1 is SNHLY and CDR2 is FYNNEI. Here the CDR3 reads CASSGRTSGGSREQYF. The CDR3 DNA sequence: TGTGCCAGCAGTGGAAGGACTAGCGGGGGATCGAGGGAGCAGTACTTC.

This clonotype was detected many times. V is TRBV28 and J is TRBJ2-7, with TRBD2 matching over 7 bases. Germline V lookup: CDR1 MDHEN, CDR2 SYDVKM. The ends lost 1 base at V and 0 bases at J; junction bases unmatched: 15. The CDR3 contains 19 residues. This CDR3 reads CASSLSPPVLAIRSYEQYF. The CDR3 DNA follows: TGTGCCAGCAGTTTATCCCCCCCGGTACTAGCGATTCGCTCCTACGAGCAGTACTTC.

Comments on this clonotype: This could be a read error, since a much larger clone is one nucleotide away. The chain uses TRBV12-5 and TRBJ1-1, with 8 bases lining up with TRBD1. The CDR3 runs to 18 residues. Germline loops: CDR1 LGHNT, CDR2 FRNRAP. CDR3 region: CASGLALGTGNMNTEPFF. The CDR3 bases are TGTGCTAGTGGTTTGGCTTTAGGGACAGGAAACATGAACACTGAACCTTTCTTT.

V usage is TRBV5-1 and J usage is TRBJ2-1; 11 nucleotides agree with TRBD2. Trimming at V came to 4 bases and at J to 7 bases, leaving 16 bases not matched to a gene. Germline-derived CDR1 and CDR2 are SGHRS and YFSETQ. CDR3 size: 18 residues. The CDR3 region has the DNA TGCGCCAGCAGCGGTAGGACTAGCGGGCGGGGGACTGTTAATGAGCAGTTCTTC. Amino acids: CASSGRTSGRGTVNEQFF. The full variable domain, with the rest looked up from reference TRBV5-1 and TRBJ2-1, is KAGVTQTPRYLIKTRGQQVTLSCSPISGHRSVSWYQQTPGQGLQFLFEYFSETQRNKGNFPGRFSGRQFSNSRSEMNVSTLELGDSALYLCASSGRTSGRGTVNEQFFGPGTRLTVL.

The chain is built from TRBV27 and TRBJ2-7; TRBD2 agrees at 16 bases. Per germline, CDR1 MNHEY and CDR2 SMNVEV (reference sequence). This CDR3 comprises 16 residues. V shed 7 bases and J 6 bases; nucleotides not matched to a gene: 9. This chain's CDR3 is CASTFSGTSGRAEQYF. CDR3 coding DNA: TGTGCCAGCACCTTCTCCGGGACTAGCGGGAGGGCCGAGCAGTACTTC.

This clonotype showed up many times. The chain links TRBV28 to TRBJ2-3, with D uncertain. CDR1 is MDHEN, CDR2 SYDVKM, per germline. CDR3 length: 12 residues. V shed 3 bases and J shed 9 bases, with 10 bases lying between them. Here the CDR3 DNA reads TGTGCCAGCAGTTTTGACCAAGGGACGCAGTATTTT. Its translation: CASSFDQGTQYF.